Described below is a single T cell receptor (beta chain) sequence and its context. The junction shows a germline mismatch at one end, possibly a read error. The sample belongs to a study of blood T cell repertoires in COVID-19. TCRdb's table, derived via immunoSEQ multiplex PCR, lists solely in-frame clones and lacks some. The table has 200,000 to 250,000 clones, around 84% seen once. The specimen was peripheral blood. The receptor was derived from a woman of 80 years or more with active or convalescent COVID-19.

The CDR3, as DNA: TGTGTCAGCGGAACCAGAGGGGCAGGGAGGAGGTACGAGCAGTACTTC. Protein: CVSGTRGAGRRYEQYF. The rearrangement uses TRBV28 and TRBJ2-7, with TRBD2 as a possible D gene (6 bases). The CDR3 extends over 16 amino acids. CDR1 and CDR2 from the germline V gene are MDHEN and SYDVKM. Based on the CDR3 plus reference TRBV28 and TRBJ2-7, the full variable domain is DVKVTQSSRYLVKRTGEKVFLECVQDMDHENMFWYRQDPGLGLRLIYFSYDVKMKEKGDIPEGYSVSREKKERFSLILESASTNQTSMYLCVSGTRGAGRRYEQYFGPGTRLTVT.